The clone carrying this T cell receptor (beta chain) appeared a few times. The antigen is undetermined. TCRdb used MiXCR to reprocess the reads, holding one entry per CDR3 protein. The table shows some 170,000 distinct CDR3 sequences, with about a sixth occurring only once. The sample is drawn from a study of T cell repertoires in cytomegalovirus infection. Study-wide background: Indications of both CMV infection and matching HLA type were provided by public TCR beta signatures. General study findings and limits: Frequencies of public TCR beta families were cumulated, and this identified carriers of CMV plus the relevant HLA. CMV-specific TCR beta clonotypes restricted by HLA-C dominated the ex vivo response.

The CDR3 has 16 residues. Losses at the gene ends were 8 bases for V and 3 bases for J; bases not matched to a gene: 13. CDR1 is MNHEY, CDR2 SVGEGT, per germline. The TCR originated in a human donor in good health (CMV status not recorded). Some clones in this sample may be carry-over from other donors' samples. Sequenced material: CD8+ T cells from PBMCs. This chain connects TRBV6-2 or TRBV6-3 to TRBJ2-1, with TRBD1 identical over 7 bases. Here the CDR3 reads CASGRTGQGLYNEQFF. The CDR3 DNA reads as TGTGCCAGCGGTAGGACAGGCCAAGGCCTCTACAATGAGCAGTTCTTC.